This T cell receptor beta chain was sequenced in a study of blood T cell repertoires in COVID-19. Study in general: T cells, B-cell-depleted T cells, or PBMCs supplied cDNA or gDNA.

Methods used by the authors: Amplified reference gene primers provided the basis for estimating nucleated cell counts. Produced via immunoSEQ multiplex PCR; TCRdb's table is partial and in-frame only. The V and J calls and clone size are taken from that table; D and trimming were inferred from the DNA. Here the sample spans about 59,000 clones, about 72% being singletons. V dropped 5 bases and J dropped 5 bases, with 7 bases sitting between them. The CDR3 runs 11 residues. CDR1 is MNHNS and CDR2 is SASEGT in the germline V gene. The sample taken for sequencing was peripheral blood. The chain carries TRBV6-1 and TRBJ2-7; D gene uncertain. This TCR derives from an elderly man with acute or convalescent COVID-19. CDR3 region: CASSWANEQYF. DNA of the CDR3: TGTGCCAGCAGTTGGGCCAACGAGCAGTACTTC.